This entry lists 29 T cell receptor beta chains sequenced from one sample in a study of T cell responses to AZD1222 COVID-19 vaccine. TCRdb's copy holds only in-frame clones and misses some; the assay was immunoSEQ multiplex PCR. The sample has about 190,000 clones; roughly nine tenths are singletons. The sample consisted of peripheral blood, taken on day 0 of AZD1222 vaccination. These receptor sequences come from an adult in good health.

V and J are TRBV6-6 and TRBJ2-7; D is possibly TRBD1 (6 bases). CDR1 MNHNY and CDR2 SVGAGI come from the germline V gene (reference sequence). V lost 4 bases and J 0 bases, leaving 10 bases between the germline ends. This CDR3 contains 14 residues. CDR3 nucleotide sequence: TGTGCCAGCAGTTCGACAGGAATCTCCTACGAGCAGTACTTC. Protein: CASSSTGISYEQYF.

The V call is TRBV27, the J call TRBJ1-2; D might be TRBD1 (5 bases). Between the trimmed V and J ends, which lost 3 bases and 2 bases, there was a span of 16 bases. The CDR3 contains 16 residues. Germline V gene sequence: CDR1 MNHEY, CDR2 SMNVEV (reference sequence). The CDR3 DNA is TGTGCCAGCAGTTTCGAGGGGCCCCCAAGCAACTATGGCTACACCTTC. It codes for CASSFEGPPSNYGYTF.

V gene TRBV7-8 combines with J gene TRBJ2-3; no firm D call. This CDR3 comprises 16 residues. V gave up 5 bases and J gave up 0 bases, with 15 bases separating them. Germline assignment: CDR1 SGHVS and CDR2 FQNEAQ. The CDR3 DNA follows: TGTGCCAGCAGCCCGCCGGCAGTCGCTAGCACAGATACGCAGTATTTT. It translates to CASSPPAVASTDTQYF.

The chain uses TRBV10-3 and TRBJ2-1, with TRBD2 matching over 10 bases. This CDR3 is 16 amino acids long. Germline loops: CDR1 ENHRY, CDR2 SYGVKD. V lost 4 bases and J lost 1; bases outside the gene matches: 4. For the CDR3, the DNA is TGTGCCATCAGTGTCTCTAGCGGGGGATCCTACAATGAGCAGTTCTTC. Translating it yields CAISVSSGGSYNEQFF.

The CDR3 DNA reads as TGTGCCAGCTCACCACGGCTAGAATTAGGAGTAGCCAAAAACATTCAGTACTTC. Its protein is CASSPRLELGVAKNIQYF. The chain employs TRBV18 and TRBJ2-4; no clear D gene. Trimming left V 1 base short and J 0 bases short, with 16 bases between. CDR3 length: 18 amino acids. In germline, CDR1 is KGHSH, CDR2 LQKENI. Based on the CDR3 plus reference TRBV18 and TRBJ2-4, the full variable domain is NAGVMQNPRHLVRRRGQEARLRCSPMKGHSHVYWYRQLPEEGLKFMVYLQKENIIDESGMPKERFSAEFPKEGPSILRIQQVVRGDSAAYFCASSPRLELGVAKNIQYFGAGTRLSVL.

The CDR3: CASSEWGRETQYF. Here the CDR3 DNA reads TGCGCCAGCAGTGAGTGGGGTCGCGAGACCCAGTACTTC. The chain joins TRBV10-1 to TRBJ2-5, with unresolved D. Germline V gene lookup returns CDR1 WNHNN and CDR2 SYGVQD (reference sequence). Trimming took 1 base from V and 5 from J, leaving 8 bases between them. The CDR3 covers 13 residues.

The J gene is TRBJ2-5, the V gene TRBV7-2, with D unresolved. There are 13 residues in the CDR3. The ends were cut back, 7 bases at V and 3 bases at J, with 12 bases in the middle. The germline V gene encodes CDR1 SGHTA and CDR2 FQGNSA. The CDR3 loop reads CASTTSREETQYF. DNA for the CDR3: TGTGCCAGCACCACATCCCGAGAAGAGACCCAGTACTTC.

The chain carries TRBV19 and TRBJ2-3; TRBD2 might be the D (6 bases). Trimming shortened V by 5 bases and J by 3 bases, and 12 bases separated the two germline ends. The CDR3 runs 14 residues. The V gene's germline CDR1 is LNHDA and CDR2 SQIVND (reference sequence). The chain's CDR3 is CASSPGDATDTQYF. CDR3 bases: TGTGCCAGTAGTCCGGGGGATGCGACAGATACGCAGTATTTT.

This clone was seen once. This chain uses TRBV5-1 with TRBJ1-5; D not certain. There are 15 residues in the CDR3. Germline V gene data show CDR1 as SGHRS and CDR2 as YFSETQ. V was trimmed by 2 bases and J by 0 bases, leaving 9 bases between them. CDR3: CASSLDGNSNQPQHF. The CDR3 DNA reads as TGCGCCAGCAGCTTAGACGGGAATAGCAATCAGCCCCAGCATTTT.

This clone was found once. The V gene is TRBV21-1, the J gene TRBJ2-7; TRBD1, the table's D call, lacks a check against the DNA. TRBV21-1 is a listed pseudogene. CDR3 length: 14 residues. In DNA, the CDR3 is TGTGCCAGCAGGCCTATAGGGGGCAACTACGAGCAGTACTTC. It yields the protein CASRPIGGNYEQYF.

The J gene is TRBJ2-1, the V gene TRBV9; a weak D match, TRBD2 (7 bases). Germline lookup yields CDR1 SGDLS and CDR2 YYNGEE. The V gene lost 5 bases and the J gene lost 4 bases, with 16 bases spanning the gap. The CDR3 is 15 residues long. For the CDR3, the DNA is TGTGCCAGCAGTGAGGGGGGGACCATATACAATGAGCAGTTCTTC. Its protein product is CASSEGGTIYNEQFF.

The V gene is TRBV6-5, the J gene TRBJ2-7; D ambiguous. Trimming shortened V by 8 bases and J by 4 bases, and 15 bases separated the two germline ends. Per germline, CDR1 MNHEY and CDR2 SVGAGI. The CDR3 is made up of 13 amino acids. The CDR3 sequence is CASRRGVGYEQYV. The CDR3 coding sequence is TGTGCCAGCCGACGTGGGGTGGGGTACGAGCAGTACGTC.

In its sample, this clone was seen once. J is TRBJ2-7 and V is TRBV23-1; D is unclear. TRBV23-1 is placed among ORFs of uncertain function. V lost 0 bases and J 5 bases, leaving 11 bases between the germline ends. The CDR3 is made up of 14 amino acids. This chain's CDR3 is CASSQSSGADEQYV. The CDR3 nucleotides are TGCGCCAGCAGTCAATCGTCAGGAGCCGACGAGCAGTACGTC.

This clone was detected ten times or more. This chain links TRBV6-4 with TRBJ2-3, with TRBD2 matching over 7 bases. Germline assignment: CDR1 MRHNA and CDR2 SNTAGT. The CDR3 runs to 15 residues. Trimming at V came to 2 bases and at J to 0 bases, leaving 2 bases not matched to a gene. CDR3 coding DNA: TGTGCCAGCAGTGACAATAGCGGGAGCACAGATACGCAGTATTTT. Protein product: CASSDNSGSTDTQYF.

The chain is built from TRBV5-8 and TRBJ2-7; D possibly corresponds to TRBD1 (6 bases). The germline CDR1 and CDR2 sequences are SGHTS and YDEGEE. The CDR3 sequence is 15 residues long. V was shortened by 4 bases and J by 2 bases, with 16 bases between the two germline ends. The CDR3 is CASSLVHRAAYEQYF. DNA of the CDR3: TGTGCCAGCAGCCTAGTACACAGGGCGGCCTACGAGCAGTACTTC.

The V gene is TRBV2, the J gene TRBJ1-5; 7 bases match TRBD1. The trim removed 7 bases at V and 8 bases at J, leaving 14 bases unmatched. There are 15 residues in the CDR3. Germline CDR1 and CDR2: SNHLY and FYNNEI. DNA for the CDR3: TGTGCCAGCAACAAGAGGGGCCCCACAGGGGAGCCCCAGCATTTT. It is translated as CASNKRGPTGEPQHF.

The chain couples TRBV4-3 to TRBJ1-5, with D unclear. The CDR3 contains 15 residues. Germline assignment: CDR1 LGHNA and CDR2 YSLEER. The germline V and J ends were trimmed by 0 bases and 0 bases, with 6 bases remaining between them. Here the CDR3 DNA reads TGCGCCAGCAGCCAAGAGGGTAATAGCAATCAGCCCCAGCATTTT. It encodes CASSQEGNSNQPQHF.

V usage is TRBV11-2 and J usage is TRBJ1-2; D gene unclear. V shed 5 bases and J shed 4 bases, with 14 bases lying between them. The germline V gene has CDR1 SGHAT and CDR2 FQNNGV. CDR3 length: 14 amino acids. CDR3 sequence (DNA): TGTGCCAGCAGCCACAACATGCAAGGCTATGGCTACACCTTC. This encodes CASSHNMQGYGYTF.

The sample holds a few counts of this clone. The chain employs TRBV18 and TRBJ2-7; D might be TRBD1 (5 bases). The germline gives CDR1 KGHSH, CDR2 LQKENI. Trimming stripped 4 bases from V and 2 bases from J, with 12 bases between. This CDR3 contains 14 residues. The CDR3 sequence: CASSLTQGPYEQYF. The CDR3 DNA sequence: TGTGCCAGCTCACTTACGCAGGGTCCCTACGAGCAGTACTTC.

The V call is TRBV5-1, the J call TRBJ2-7; TRBD2 agrees at 10 bases. The ends lost 2 bases at V and 1 base at J; junction bases unmatched: 3. Germline CDR1 and CDR2: SGHRS and YFSETQ. CDR3 length equals 15 residues. The DNA of the CDR3 is TGCGCCAGCAGCTTCGCTAGCGGGGGTTCCTACGAGCAGTACTTC. This codes for CASSFASGGSYEQYF.

The V and J genes are TRBV25-1 and TRBJ1-4; possibly TRBD1 for D (6 bases). The CDR3 extends over 13 amino acids. Germline assignment: CDR1 MGHDK and CDR2 SYGVNS. Trimming removed 9 bases from V and 8 bases from J, with 16 bases in between. CDR3 sequence: CASGQSAGEKLFF. CDR3 nucleotides: TGTGCCAGTGGACAGTCAGCCGGGGAAAAACTGTTTTTT.

The chain couples TRBV27 to TRBJ2-1; 9 bases align to TRBD2. Trimming at V came to 5 bases and at J to 4 bases, leaving 9 bases not matched to a gene. This CDR3 is built from 16 residues. Germline-derived CDR1 and CDR2 are MNHEY and SMNVEV (reference sequence). The CDR3 region has the DNA TGTGCCAGCAGTCCGGGGGTAGCGGGGGTGTACAATGAGCAGTTCTTC. Translated: CASSPGVAGVYNEQFF.

V is TRBV10-2 and J is TRBJ2-5; the match to TRBD2 covers 8 bases. The V gene's germline CDR1 is WSHSY and CDR2 SAAADI. V was pared by 10 bases and J by 9 bases, with 13 bases of the junction left unmatched. The CDR3 runs 13 residues. The CDR3 spells CATGTGGSSPQYF. In nucleotides, the CDR3 is TGCGCCACCGGGACGGGGGGGTCCTCCCCCCAGTACTTC.

The chain is built from TRBV12-5 and TRBJ1-2; D gene uncertain. The CDR3 is 13 residues long. Germline V lookup: CDR1 LGHNT, CDR2 FRNRAP. V was shortened by 1 base and J by 2 bases, with 5 bases between the two germline ends. CDR3 residues: CASGLAVNYGYTF. The CDR3 DNA sequence: TGTGCTAGTGGTTTGGCGGTAAACTATGGCTACACCTTC. The variable domain in full, completed from reference TRBV12-5 and TRBJ1-2, reads DARVTQTPRHKVTEMGQEVTMRCQPILGHNTVFWYRQTMMQGLELLAYFRNRAPLDDSGMPKDRFSAEMPDATLATLKIQPSEPRDSAVYFCASGLAVNYGYTFGSGTRLTVV.

This chain uses TRBV29-1 with TRBJ2-3, with TRBD1 matching 7 bases. CDR1 is SQVTM and CDR2 is ANQGSEA in the germline V gene. The CDR3 has 15 amino acids. J was trimmed by 2 bases and V by 4 bases; bases with no gene match: 9. The CDR3 loop is CSVGPGQSSTDTQYF. CDR3 DNA: TGCAGCGTTGGGCCGGGACAGTCATCCACAGATACGCAGTATTTT.

In its sample, this clone was seen a few times. The V and J genes are TRBV4-1 and TRBJ2-7; D gene ambiguous. The length of the CDR3 is 14 residues. Between the trimmed V and J ends, which lost 1 base and 5 bases, there was a span of 12 bases. Germline V gene data show CDR1 as MGHRA and CDR2 as YSYEKL. DNA of the CDR3: TGCGCCAGCAGCCAAGTCGCAGGCGCCCACGAGCAGTACGTC. Translated, it gives CASSQVAGAHEQYV.

Only one count was recorded for this clone. At the DNA level, this CDR3 is encoded by other sequences in the same sample as well. The gene calls are TRBV30 and TRBJ2-7, with 8 bases fitting TRBD2. V lost 0 bases and J lost 4; bases outside the gene matches: 11. CDR1 and CDR2 from the germline V gene are GTSNPN and SVGIG (reference sequence). This CDR3 has 16 residues. This CDR3 reads CAWSVPRIGGAYEQYF. CDR3 in DNA: TGTGCCTGGAGTGTACCTCGAATCGGGGGGGCTTACGAGCAGTACTTC.

This chain joins TRBV6-2 or TRBV6-3 and TRBJ2-2; 8 bases align to TRBD2. The J segment lost 3 bases and the V segment lost 5 bases, leaving 5 bases of the junction unmatched. The CDR3 runs to 15 residues. Germline values: CDR1 MNHEY, CDR2 SVGEGT. CDR3 protein: CASSDGGEDTGELFF. CDR3 sequence (DNA): TGTGCCAGCAGTGACGGGGGGGAAGACACCGGGGAGCTGTTTTTT.

The chain employs TRBV5-6 and TRBJ2-5, with D uncertain. Trimming pared 3 bases from V and 4 bases from J, leaving 16 bases between. Germline V gene sequence: CDR1 SGHDT, CDR2 YYEEEE. The CDR3 totals 15 residues. CDR3: CASSSVGVSGETQYF. In DNA form, the CDR3 reads TGTGCCAGCAGCTCGGTAGGAGTCTCGGGAGAGACCCAGTACTTC.